The 18 T cell receptor beta chains reported below all come from one sample, sequenced in a study of neurological immune-mediated disorders. TCRdb fed the 5' RACE reads into MiXCR, producing one record per CDR3 protein. The repertoire holds 75,000 to 90,000 distinct CDR3 sequences, with about 9.4% as singletons. The sequenced sample consisted of PBMCs. The source of these receptors is a man aged 35-49 years in good health.

This clonotype was counted at least ten times. This chain connects TRBV28 to TRBJ2-1; 8 nucleotides match TRBD2. With 6 bases clipped from V and 7 bases from J, the junction kept 14 bases outside the gene matches. The CDR3 is 16 amino acids. Per the germline V gene, CDR1 is MDHEN and CDR2 is SYDVKM. The CDR3 spells CASSPGGTSNWNEQFF. CDR3 bases: TGTGCCAGCAGCCCCGGGGGGACTAGTAATTGGAATGAGCAGTTCTTC.

This clonotype was detected many times. The rearrangement uses TRBV10-3 and TRBJ2-1; D ambiguous. The germline gives CDR1 ENHRY, CDR2 SYGVKD. CDR3 size: 11 residues. Deletions cut 10 bases from V and 10 bases from J, with 14 bases between. This chain's CDR3 is CASGSRDEQFF. In DNA, the CDR3 is TGTGCCAGCGGCTCCCGTGACGAGCAGTTCTTC.

The gene calls are TRBV18 and TRBJ2-2, with D possibly being TRBD2 (6 bases). Germline CDR1 and CDR2: KGHSH and LQKENI. V was trimmed by 4 bases and J by 3 bases, leaving 9 bases between them. The CDR3 has 14 residues. The chain's CDR3 is CASSQGLYTGELFF. In DNA form, the CDR3 reads TGTGCCAGCTCACAGGGACTTTACACCGGGGAGCTGTTTTTT.

This clonotype has a count of ten or more. V is TRBV5-1 and J is TRBJ2-6, with D perhaps matching TRBD1 (5 bases). The germline V gene encodes CDR1 SGHRS and CDR2 YFSETQ. The CDR3 loop spans 16 amino acids. V was shortened by 4 bases and J by 1 base, with 12 bases between the two germline ends. In DNA, the CDR3 is TGCGCCAGCAGCCAGCCTACAGGTTCTGGGGCCAACGTCCTGACTTTC. It encodes CASSQPTGSGANVLTF.

To note about this clonotype: Possible read error: a much larger clone is one base away. The V and J genes are TRBV3-1 and TRBJ2-1; D gene unclear. V dropped 0 bases and J dropped 2 bases, with 11 bases sitting between them. The CDR3 has 16 residues. CDR1 is LGHDT, CDR2 YNNKEL, per germline (reference sequence). CDR3 in amino acids: CASSQDLGSPYNEQFF. DNA for the CDR3: TGTGCCAGCAGCCAAGATCTGGGTAGCCCCTACAATGAGCAGTTCTTC.

This clonotype turned up a few times. The chain is built from TRBV27 and TRBJ2-7, with 9 bases aligning to TRBD2. The V gene end was trimmed by 2 bases and the J gene end by 4 bases; junction bases not matched to a gene: 3. The germline V gene has CDR1 MNHEY and CDR2 SMNVEV (reference sequence). The CDR3 runs to 14 residues. CDR3 loop: CASSLRGLAYEQYF. DNA of the CDR3: TGTGCCAGCAGTTTAAGGGGACTAGCTTACGAGCAGTACTTC.

As for this clonotype: One junction end does not reproduce the germline sequence, and a read error may be involved. Here the CDR3 reads CASRPISEQAKNIQYF. The CDR3, as DNA: TGCGCCAGCAGACCGATAAGTGAACAAGCCAAAAACATTCAGTACTTC. The V gene is TRBV5-4, the J gene TRBJ2-4; D is ambiguous. Germline CDR1 SGHNT, CDR2 YYREEE (reference sequence). The CDR3 runs to 16 residues.

This clonotype was seen many times. The chain links TRBV9 to TRBJ1-1; TRBD1 is a possible D gene (6 bases). Trimming took off 3 bases at V and 4 bases at J, with 16 bases between the two ends. CDR1 and CDR2 from the germline V gene are SGDLS and YYNGEE. This CDR3 region has 15 residues. In nucleotides, the CDR3 is TGTGCCAGCAGCGCAGATCACAGGGAGAGCACTGAAGCTTTCTTT. Translation: CASSADHRESTEAFF.

The sample holds a few counts of this clonotype. This sequence joins TRBV15 and TRBJ1-5, with D maybe TRBD1 (6 bases). V gave up 3 bases and J gave up 6 bases, with 15 bases separating them. The CDR3 runs 15 residues. The germline V gene encodes CDR1 LNHNV and CDR2 YYDKDF (reference sequence). In DNA, the CDR3 is TGTGCCACCAGCAGGGGGCCAGGGGCTGGTCAGCCCCAGCATTTT. Its protein is CATSRGPGAGQPQHF.

This clonotype was detected ten times or more. The chain is built from TRBV27 and TRBJ2-1, with TRBD1 matching over 10 bases. Germline V gene sequence: CDR1 MNHEY, CDR2 SMNVEV (reference sequence). J was trimmed by 4 bases and V by 4 bases; bases with no gene match: 7. The CDR3 has 16 residues. CDR3 in amino acids: CASSSPGQGGYNEQFF. As DNA, the CDR3 is TGTGCCAGCAGTTCCCCCGGACAGGGGGGGTACAATGAGCAGTTCTTC.

This clonotype was picked up a small number of times. CDR3 nucleotides: TGTGCCAGCAGCCTCACTAGCGGGGGTATAAATACGCAGTATTTT. Amino acid sequence: CASSLTSGGINTQYF. The genes are TRBV5-4 and TRBJ2-3; 11 bases line up with TRBD2. V shed 4 bases, J shed 7 bases, and the junction held 8 bases outside the gene matches. The CDR3 is 15 amino acids. Germline V CDR1 and CDR2: SGHNT, YYREEE (reference sequence).

This clonotype was seen many times. CDR3 nucleotides: TGTGCCAGCAGTTTTAACAGGGGGGAGGACTCACCCCTCCACTTT. This translates into CASSFNRGEDSPLHF. The chain uses TRBV6-5 and TRBJ1-6; TRBD1 aligns across 8 bases. CDR1 is MNHEY, CDR2 SVGAGI, per germline. This CDR3 is 15 amino acids long. Germline trimming cut 4 bases from V and 10 bases from J; bases unmatched to any gene: 9.

To note about this clonotype: This sequence may be a read error, since a much larger clone differs from it by one base. The rearrangement uses TRBV24-1 and TRBJ2-4, with D perhaps TRBD2 (5 bases). The CDR3 is 15 residues long. In germline, CDR1 is KGHDR, CDR2 SFDVKD. V lost 4 bases to trimming and J lost 8 bases, with 17 bases between them. CDR3 sequence: CATSETGKGKDIQYF. Here the CDR3 DNA reads TGTGCCACCAGTGAAACCGGGAAAGGGAAGGACATTCAGTACTTC.

This clonotype was recorded at least ten times. This chain connects TRBV14 to TRBJ2-2; D is perhaps TRBD2 (6 bases). Trimming cost V 4 bases and J 7 bases, with 16 bases left between them. The CDR3 contains 15 residues. Per germline, CDR1 SGHDN and CDR2 FVKESK. The CDR3 is CASSPTSSVVGELFF. The CDR3 nucleotides read TGTGCCAGCAGCCCGACTAGTTCCGTGGTCGGGGAGCTGTTTTTT.

This clonotype appeared many times. The rearrangement uses TRBV20-1 and TRBJ2-5, with TRBD2 matching 7 bases. Trimming took 7 bases from V and 0 from J; bases not matched to a gene: 8. Per germline, CDR1 DFQATT and CDR2 SNEGSKA (reference sequence). This CDR3 has 14 amino acids. The CDR3 here is CSVEGGGYQETQYF. Here the CDR3 DNA reads TGCAGTGTTGAGGGCGGGGGATACCAAGAGACCCAGTACTTC.

There are many counts of this clonotype. The chain couples TRBV5-1 to TRBJ1-1; a weak D match, TRBD1 (6 bases). From germline, CDR1 is SGHRS and CDR2 YFSETQ. V was cut by 0 bases and J by 6 bases, with 12 bases left in between. This CDR3 is 14 amino acids long. Written as DNA, the CDR3 is TGCGCCAGCAGCTTGGGTCAGGGGCGATCTGAAGCTTTCTTT. This sequence encodes CASSLGQGRSEAFF.

The genes are TRBV5-1 and TRBJ2-2; D is uncertain. CDR1 and CDR2 (germline): SGHRS, YFSETQ. The V and J ends lost 4 bases and 4 bases respectively, with 5 bases between them. This CDR3 is 12 amino acids long. CDR3 coding DNA: TGCGCCAGCAGCCAACCCACCGGGGAGCTGTTTTTT. It yields the protein CASSQPTGELFF.

This clonotype was seen repeatedly, ten times or more. The chain recombines TRBV4-2 with TRBJ1-5; D gene unclear. Trimming cost V 2 bases and J 3 bases, with 5 bases left between them. The germline V gene has CDR1 LGHNA and CDR2 YNFKEQ. The CDR3 contains 13 residues. The CDR3 loop is CASSQTANQPQHF. The CDR3 nucleotides read TGTGCCAGCAGCCAAACAGCCAATCAGCCCCAGCATTTT.